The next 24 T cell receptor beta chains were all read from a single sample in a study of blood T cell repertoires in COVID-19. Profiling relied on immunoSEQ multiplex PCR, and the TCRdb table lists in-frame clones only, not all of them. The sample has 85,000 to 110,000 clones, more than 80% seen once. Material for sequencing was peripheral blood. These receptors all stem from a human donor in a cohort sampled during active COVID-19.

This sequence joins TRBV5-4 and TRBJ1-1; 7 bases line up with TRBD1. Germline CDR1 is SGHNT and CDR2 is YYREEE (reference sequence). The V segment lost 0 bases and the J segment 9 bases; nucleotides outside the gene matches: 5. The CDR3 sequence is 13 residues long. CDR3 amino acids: CASSLAGTEKAFF. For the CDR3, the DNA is TGTGCCAGCAGCTTGGCCGGGACAGAGAAAGCTTTCTTT.

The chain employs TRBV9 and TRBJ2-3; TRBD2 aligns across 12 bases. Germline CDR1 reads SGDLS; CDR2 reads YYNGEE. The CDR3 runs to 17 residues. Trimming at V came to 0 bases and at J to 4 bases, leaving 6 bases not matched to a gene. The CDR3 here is CASSVGGLAGWADTQYF. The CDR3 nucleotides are TGTGCCAGCAGCGTAGGAGGACTAGCGGGGTGGGCAGATACGCAGTATTTT.

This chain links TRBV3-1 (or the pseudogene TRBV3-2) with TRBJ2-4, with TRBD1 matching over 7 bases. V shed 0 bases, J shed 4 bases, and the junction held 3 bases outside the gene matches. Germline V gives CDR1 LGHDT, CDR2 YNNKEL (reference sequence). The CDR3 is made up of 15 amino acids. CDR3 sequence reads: CASSQEGQVKNIQYF. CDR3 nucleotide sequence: TGTGCCAGCAGCCAAGAAGGACAGGTGAAAAACATTCAGTACTTC.

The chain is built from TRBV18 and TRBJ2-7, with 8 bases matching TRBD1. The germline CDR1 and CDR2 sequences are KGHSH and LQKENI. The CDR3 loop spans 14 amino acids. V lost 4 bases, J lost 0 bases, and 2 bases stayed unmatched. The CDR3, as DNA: TGTGCCAGCTCACGGACAGGGAGCTCCTACGAGCAGTACTTC. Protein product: CASSRTGSSYEQYF.

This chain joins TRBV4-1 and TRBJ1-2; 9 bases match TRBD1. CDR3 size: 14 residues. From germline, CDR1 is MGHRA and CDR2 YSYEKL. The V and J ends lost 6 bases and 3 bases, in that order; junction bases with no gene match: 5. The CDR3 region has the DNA TGCGCCAGCAGGGGACAGGGCGGTCACTATGGCTACACCTTC. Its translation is CASRGQGGHYGYTF.

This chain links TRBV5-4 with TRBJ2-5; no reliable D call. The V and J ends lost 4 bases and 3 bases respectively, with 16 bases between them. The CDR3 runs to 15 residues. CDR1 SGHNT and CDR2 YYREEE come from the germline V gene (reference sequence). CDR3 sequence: CASSPQRASEETQYF. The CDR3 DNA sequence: TGTGCCAGCAGCCCCCAGCGAGCGAGCGAAGAGACCCAGTACTTC. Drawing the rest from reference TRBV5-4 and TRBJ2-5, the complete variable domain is ETGVTQSPTHLIKTRGQQVTLRCSSQSGHNTVSWYQQALGQGPQFIFQYYREEENGRGNFPPRFSGLQFPNYSSELNVNALELDDSALYLCASSPQRASEETQYFGPGTRLLVL.

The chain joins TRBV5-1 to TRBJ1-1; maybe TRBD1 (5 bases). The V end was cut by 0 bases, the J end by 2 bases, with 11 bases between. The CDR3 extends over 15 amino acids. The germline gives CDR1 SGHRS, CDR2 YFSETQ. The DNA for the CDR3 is TGCGCCAGCAGCTTGGCGCGGCAGGGTAACACTGAAGCTTTCTTT. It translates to CASSLARQGNTEAFF.

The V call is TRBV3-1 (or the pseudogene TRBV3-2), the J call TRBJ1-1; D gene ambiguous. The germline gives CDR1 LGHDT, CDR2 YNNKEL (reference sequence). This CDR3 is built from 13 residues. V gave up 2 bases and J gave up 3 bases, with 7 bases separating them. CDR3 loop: CASSQIGDTEAFF. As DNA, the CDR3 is TGTGCCAGCAGCCAAATCGGAGACACTGAAGCTTTCTTT.

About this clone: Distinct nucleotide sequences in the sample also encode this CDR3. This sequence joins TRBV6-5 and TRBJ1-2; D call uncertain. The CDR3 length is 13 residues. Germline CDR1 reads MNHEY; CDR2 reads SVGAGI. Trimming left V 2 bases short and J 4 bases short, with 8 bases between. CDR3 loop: CASSYRDSYGYTF. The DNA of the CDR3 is TGTGCCAGCAGTTACCGGGATAGCTATGGCTACACCTTC.

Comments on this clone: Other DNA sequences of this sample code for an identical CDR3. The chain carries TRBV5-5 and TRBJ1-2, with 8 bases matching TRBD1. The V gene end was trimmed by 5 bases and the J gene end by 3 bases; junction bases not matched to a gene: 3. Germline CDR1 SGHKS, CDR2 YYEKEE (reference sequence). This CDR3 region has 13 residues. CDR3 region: CASSLTGDYGYTF. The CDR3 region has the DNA TGTGCCAGCAGTTTGACAGGGGACTATGGCTACACCTTC.

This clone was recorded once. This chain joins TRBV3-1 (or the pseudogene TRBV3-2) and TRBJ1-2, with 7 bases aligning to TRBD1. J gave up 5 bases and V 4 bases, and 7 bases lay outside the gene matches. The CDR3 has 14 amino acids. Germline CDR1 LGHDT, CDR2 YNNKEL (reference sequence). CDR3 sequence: CASSPSSGGYGYTF. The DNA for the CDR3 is TGTGCCAGCAGCCCGTCTTCAGGGGGGTATGGCTACACCTTC.

The DNA of the CDR3 is TGTGCCACCCCGCGGAGGTGTCAGCCCCAGCATTTT. Encoded protein: CATPRRCQPQHF. J is TRBJ1-5 and V is TRBV12-1. TRBV12-1 represents a pseudogene. The CDR3 has 12 residues.

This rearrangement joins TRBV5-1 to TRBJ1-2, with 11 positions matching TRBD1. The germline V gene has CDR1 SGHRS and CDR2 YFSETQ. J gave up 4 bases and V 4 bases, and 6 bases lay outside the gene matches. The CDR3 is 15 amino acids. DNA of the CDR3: TGCGCCAGCAGCAACCGGGACAGGGGGACCTATGGCTACACCTTC. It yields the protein CASSNRDRGTYGYTF.

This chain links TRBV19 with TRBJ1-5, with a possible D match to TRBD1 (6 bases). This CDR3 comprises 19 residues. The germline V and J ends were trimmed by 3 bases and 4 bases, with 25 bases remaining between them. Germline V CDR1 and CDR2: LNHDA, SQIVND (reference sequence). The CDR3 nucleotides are TGTGCCAGTAGTATGGGGCGGCAGGGGAGAGCCCCCCAGAATCAGCCCCAGCATTTT. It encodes CASSMGRQGRAPQNQPQHF.

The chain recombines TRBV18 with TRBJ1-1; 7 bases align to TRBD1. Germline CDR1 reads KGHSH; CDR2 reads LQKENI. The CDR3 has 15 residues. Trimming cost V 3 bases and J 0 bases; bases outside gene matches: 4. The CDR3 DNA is TGTGCCAGCTCACCCCTAACAGGGGTGAACACTGAAGCTTTCTTT. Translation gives CASSPLTGVNTEAFF.

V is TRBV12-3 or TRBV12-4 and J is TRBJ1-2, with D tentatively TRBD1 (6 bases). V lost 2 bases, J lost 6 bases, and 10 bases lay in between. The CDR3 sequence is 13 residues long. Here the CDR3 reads CASSLSGGHGYTF. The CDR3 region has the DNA TGTGCCAGCAGTTTATCGGGGGGCCATGGCTACACCTTC.

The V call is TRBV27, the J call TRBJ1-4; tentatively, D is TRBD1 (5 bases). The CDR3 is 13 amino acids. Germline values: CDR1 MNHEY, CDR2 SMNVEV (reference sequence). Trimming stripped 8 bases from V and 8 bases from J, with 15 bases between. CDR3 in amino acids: CASRGGDWEKLFF. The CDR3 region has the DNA TGTGCCAGCCGGGGGGGGGATTGGGAAAAACTGTTTTTT. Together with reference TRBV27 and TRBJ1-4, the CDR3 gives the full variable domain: EAQVTQNPRYLITVTGKKLTVTCSQNMNHEYMSWYRQDPGLGLRQIYYSMNVEVTDKGDVPEGYKVSRKEKRNFPLILESPSPNQTSLYFCASRGGDWEKLFFGSGTQLSVL.

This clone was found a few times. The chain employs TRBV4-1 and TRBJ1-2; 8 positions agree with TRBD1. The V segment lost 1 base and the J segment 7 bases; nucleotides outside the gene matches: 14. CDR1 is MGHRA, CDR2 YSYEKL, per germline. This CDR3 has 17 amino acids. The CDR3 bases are TGCGCCAGCAGCCAAGTTCCCTCCGTTGACAGGGGTTCTGGCTACACCTTC. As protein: CASSQVPSVDRGSGYTF.

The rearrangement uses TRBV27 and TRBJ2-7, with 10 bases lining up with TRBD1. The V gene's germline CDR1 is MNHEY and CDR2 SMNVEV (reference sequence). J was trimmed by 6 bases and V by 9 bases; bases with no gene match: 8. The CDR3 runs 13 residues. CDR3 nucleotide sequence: TGTGCCAGTAGGCGGGGACAGGGGTTCGAGCAGTACTTC. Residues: CASRRGQGFEQYF.

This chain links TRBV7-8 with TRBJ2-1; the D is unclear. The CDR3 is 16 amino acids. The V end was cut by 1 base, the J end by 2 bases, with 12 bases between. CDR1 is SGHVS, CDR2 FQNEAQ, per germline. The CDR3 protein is CASSLESSNPYNEQFF. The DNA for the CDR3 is TGTGCCAGCAGCTTAGAGTCGTCTAACCCCTACAATGAGCAGTTCTTC.

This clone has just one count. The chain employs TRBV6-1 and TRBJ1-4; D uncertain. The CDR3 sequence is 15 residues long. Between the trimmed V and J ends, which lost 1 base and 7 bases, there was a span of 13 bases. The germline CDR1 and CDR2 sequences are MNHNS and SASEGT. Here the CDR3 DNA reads TGTGCCAGCAGTGAAGGAGGAGGCTTAGGTGAAAAACTGTTTTTT. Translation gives CASSEGGGLGEKLFF.

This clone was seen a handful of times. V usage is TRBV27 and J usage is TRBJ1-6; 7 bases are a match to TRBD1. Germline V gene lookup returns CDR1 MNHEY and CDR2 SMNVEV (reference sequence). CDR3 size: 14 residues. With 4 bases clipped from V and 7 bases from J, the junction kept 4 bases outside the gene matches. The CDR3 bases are TGTGCCAGCAGTTGGGGACAGCAAAATTCACCCCTCCACTTT. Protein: CASSWGQQNSPLHF.

CDR3 in DNA: TGTGCCAGTAGGTTGACAGGGGGCGTTGGCAATCAGCCCCAGCATTTT. Translated, it gives CASRLTGGVGNQPQHF. V is TRBV19 and J is TRBJ1-5; TRBD1 matches at 10 bases. After removal of 6 bases from V and 2 bases from J, the junction contained 7 bases not matched to a gene. The CDR3 loop spans 16 amino acids. Germline CDR1 LNHDA, CDR2 SQIVND (reference sequence).

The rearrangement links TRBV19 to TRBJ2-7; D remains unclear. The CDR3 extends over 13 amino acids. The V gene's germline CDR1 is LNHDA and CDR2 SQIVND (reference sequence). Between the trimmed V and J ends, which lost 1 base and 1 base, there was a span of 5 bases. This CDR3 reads CASSIALSYEQYF. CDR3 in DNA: TGTGCCAGTAGTATAGCTCTTTCCTACGAGCAGTACTTC.